Below, 16 T cell receptor beta chains from the same sample are listed, as sequenced in a study of shared clonotypes between healthy human individuals. Some clones are missing from TCRdb's copy, which holds only in-frame ones; the method was immunoSEQ multiplex PCR. The top ten hold 0.055% to 0.07% of the sample, which has about 610,000 clones, 97% seen once. Sequencing was performed on naive CD4+ T cells sorted from blood. The subset was: CD45RA+ positively selected. The receptors shown here come from a woman in her 30s in good health.

The rearrangement links TRBV5-1 to TRBJ1-2, with 11 bases aligning to TRBD1. The germline V gene has CDR1 SGHRS and CDR2 YFSETQ. The J segment lost 5 bases and the V segment lost 3 bases, leaving 3 bases of the junction unmatched. CDR3 size: 14 residues. This CDR3 is CASSWTGGNYGYTF. The DNA of the CDR3 is TGCGCCAGCAGCTGGACAGGGGGCAATTATGGCTACACCTTC.

This clone came up a few times. The rearrangement joins TRBV2 to TRBJ1-5; 7 bases line up with TRBD1. Germline V gene lookup returns CDR1 SNHLY and CDR2 FYNNEI. The CDR3 sequence is 13 residues long. V shed 4 bases, J shed 7 bases, and the junction held 4 bases outside the gene matches. The CDR3 protein is CASSGGQQQPQHF. For the CDR3, the DNA is TGTGCCAGCAGTGGGGGACAGCAACAGCCCCAGCATTTT.

The chain combines TRBV4-2 with TRBJ2-1, with 7 bases aligning to TRBD1. This CDR3 region has 15 residues. Trimming removed 1 base from V and 4 bases from J; junction bases left unmatched: 4. Looked up from germline, CDR1 is LGHNA and CDR2 is YNFKEQ. This chain's CDR3 is CASSQVGGQYNEQFF. Here the CDR3 DNA reads TGTGCCAGCAGCCAAGTAGGGGGACAGTACAATGAGCAGTTCTTC.

Written as DNA, the CDR3 is TGTGCCAGCTCAGAAGCAATGGCGGGTTACAATGAGCAGTTCTTC. Translation gives CASSEAMAGYNEQFF. The V gene is TRBV6-1, the J gene TRBJ2-1; D is possibly TRBD2 (5 bases). The germline gives CDR1 MNHNS, CDR2 SASEGT. This CDR3 comprises 15 residues. V gave up 8 bases and J gave up 4 bases, with 18 bases separating them.

The chain has TRBV29-1 and TRBJ2-7, with TRBD1 matching over 8 bases. This CDR3 is built from 15 residues. CDR1 is SQVTM, CDR2 ANQGSEA, per germline. The V and J ends lost 6 bases and 4 bases, in that order; junction bases with no gene match: 14. DNA of the CDR3: TGCAGCGTGGGGGACCCAGGGGGCCTGACTTACGAGCAGTACTTC. It codes for CSVGDPGGLTYEQYF.

This sequence joins TRBV11-1 and TRBJ1-2; 8 bases match TRBD1. The CDR3 consists of 15 residues. V shed 5 bases, J shed 6 bases, and the junction held 11 bases outside the gene matches. Germline assignment: CDR1 SGHAT and CDR2 FQDESV (reference sequence). As DNA, the CDR3 is TGTGCCAGCAGCGACCCGGTGGACAGGGTAAATGGCTACACCTTC. Translating gives CASSDPVDRVNGYTF.

The J gene is TRBJ1-5, the V gene TRBV28, with D uncertain. V was clipped by 6 bases and J by 2 bases, with 11 bases between them. This CDR3 is built from 14 residues. Germline V CDR1 and CDR2: MDHEN, SYDVKM. In DNA form, the CDR3 reads TGTGCCAGCAGGGGGTCTTGGGGCAATCAGCCCCAGCATTTT. Its protein product is CASRGSWGNQPQHF.

The chain joins TRBV5-1 to TRBJ2-1, with D possibly called TRBD1 or TRBD2 (6 bases each). The CDR3 runs to 12 residues. The V end lost 4 bases, the J end lost 8 bases, and 10 bases lay between the germline ends. Germline CDR1 is SGHRS and CDR2 is YFSETQ. CDR3 DNA sequence: TGCGCCAGCAGCGTGGAGGGGGATGAGCAGTTCTTC. It codes for CASSVEGDEQFF.

V is TRBV27 and J is TRBJ1-4, with D unresolved. Trimming stripped 8 bases from V and 8 bases from J, with 18 bases between. CDR3 length: 14 residues. Germline CDR1 is MNHEY and CDR2 is SMNVEV (reference sequence). This chain's CDR3 is CASRGWGSGEKLFF. The CDR3 DNA reads as TGTGCCAGCCGTGGATGGGGTTCGGGGGAAAAACTGTTTTTT.

This clone has only one observation. The J gene is TRBJ2-3, the V gene TRBV7-9; 8 positions match TRBD2. The CDR3 length is 13 residues. J was trimmed by 7 bases and V by 5 bases; bases with no gene match: 5. Germline-derived CDR1 and CDR2 are SEHNR and FQNEAQ (reference sequence). The CDR3 reads CASSPGTSNTQYF. The CDR3 coding sequence is TGTGCCAGCAGCCCCGGGACTAGTAATACGCAGTATTTT.

V and J are TRBV11-2 and TRBJ1-1; D remains ambiguous. Germline values: CDR1 SGHAT, CDR2 FQNNGV. The V end lost 5 bases, the J end lost 4 bases, and 14 bases lay between the germline ends. The CDR3 runs 14 residues. The CDR3 DNA is TGTGCCAGCAGCCACCTTCGGGAGATCACTGAAGCTTTCTTT. Translation: CASSHLREITEAFF.

This chain uses TRBV5-5 with TRBJ2-7; D uncertain. Trimming pared 0 bases from V and 5 bases from J, leaving 6 bases between. The germline gives CDR1 SGHKS, CDR2 YYEKEE (reference sequence). This CDR3 spans 12 amino acids. CDR3 sequence (DNA): TGTGCCAGCAGCTTGGGTCTGAACGAGCAGTACTTC. Its protein product is CASSLGLNEQYF.

The rearrangement links TRBV28 to TRBJ1-4, with 7 nucleotides matching TRBD1. Germline CDR1 is MDHEN and CDR2 is SYDVKM. V lost 5 bases, J lost 3 bases, and 6 bases stayed unmatched. The CDR3 totals 15 residues. The CDR3, as DNA: TGTGCCAGCAGTACCACAGGGGTGGCTAATGAAAAACTGTTTTTT. This translates into CASSTTGVANEKLFF.

The rearrangement links TRBV30 to TRBJ1-3, with D hard to call. Germline loops: CDR1 GTSNPN, CDR2 SVGIG (reference sequence). CDR3 size: 14 residues. V was shortened by 2 bases and J by 4 bases, with 12 bases between the two germline ends. The CDR3 DNA sequence: TGTGCCTGGAGTCTCTACTCGGGGGGAAACACCATATATTTT. This codes for CAWSLYSGGNTIYF.

This clone was seen only once. The gene calls are TRBV5-1 and TRBJ1-5, with D maybe TRBD1 (6 bases). V lost 3 bases and J lost 4, with 17 bases in between. The CDR3 has 16 amino acids. Germline-derived CDR1 and CDR2 are SGHRS and YFSETQ. The CDR3 reads CASSSGDTRPNQPQHF. DNA for the CDR3: TGCGCCAGCAGCTCCGGGGACACTCGACCGAATCAGCCCCAGCATTTT.

The chain joins TRBV2 to TRBJ2-7; D might be TRBD2 (6 bases). Per the germline V gene, CDR1 is SNHLY and CDR2 is FYNNEI. The CDR3 has 16 residues. V gave up 0 bases and J gave up 3 bases, with 15 bases separating them. DNA for the CDR3: TGTGCCAGCAGTGAAGCCGGGGGTTTTACTGTCTACGAGCAGTACTTC. Its translation: CASSEAGGFTVYEQYF. The whole variable domain, remainder taken from reference TRBV2 and TRBJ2-7, is EPEVTQTPSHQVTQMGQEVILRCVPISNHLYFYWYRQILGQKVEFLVSFYNNEISEKSEIFDDQFSVERPDGSNFTLKIRSTKLEDSAMYFCASSEAGGFTVYEQYFGPGTRLTVT.